The clone carrying this T cell receptor (beta chain) was picked up many times. Its cognate antigen is unknown. This specimen belongs to a study of T cells in Graves' hyperthyroidism and ophthalmopathy. The germline V gene has CDR1 SGHAT and CDR2 FQNNGV. J was trimmed by 5 bases and V by 5 bases; bases with no gene match: 5. The CDR3 runs 15 residues. The diagnostic basis comprised clinical symptoms, serum thyroxine and TRAb, thyroid ultrasound and orbital computed tomography. Fresh peripheral blood, more than 9 ml, yielded the PBMCs. Using RNA transcripts as the source, TCR beta CDR3 regions were amplified. HTBI primers were employed in a first-round RT-PCR of the TCR CDR3. MiXCR, run by TCRdb on the multiplex PCR reads, gives a single entry per CDR3 protein. The sample records approximately 690,000 distinct CDR3 sequences, about a fifth being singletons. General observations from the study: Appearing also in blood were most of the thyroid clonotypes expanded above 0.001. In simple terms, a model built on 13 V-J features told ophthalmopathy apart from stable hyperthyroidism.

This chain joins TRBV11-2 and TRBJ2-1, with 11 bases fitting TRBD2. This sequence originates from a man aged 30 to 39 with Graves' ophthalmopathy. Sequenced input: blood. In nucleotides, the CDR3 is TGTGCCAGCAGCCCGGGACTAGCGGCAAACAATGAGCAGTTCTTC. Amino acids: CASSPGLAANNEQFF.